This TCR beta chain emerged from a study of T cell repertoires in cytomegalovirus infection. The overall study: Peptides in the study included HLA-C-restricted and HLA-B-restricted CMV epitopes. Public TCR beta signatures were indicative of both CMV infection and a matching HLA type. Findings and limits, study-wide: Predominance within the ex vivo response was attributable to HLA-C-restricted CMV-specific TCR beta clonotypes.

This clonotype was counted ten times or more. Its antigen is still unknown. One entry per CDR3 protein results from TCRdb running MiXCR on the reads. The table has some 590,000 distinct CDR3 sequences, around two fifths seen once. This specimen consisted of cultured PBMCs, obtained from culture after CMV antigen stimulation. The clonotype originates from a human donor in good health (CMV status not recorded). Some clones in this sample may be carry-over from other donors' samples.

This chain's CDR3 is CASSLRAVGTTDTQYF. The CDR3 nucleotides are TGTGCCAGCAGCTTAAGAGCGGTTGGGACCACAGATACGCAGTATTTT. The chain carries TRBV7-2 and TRBJ2-3; either TRBD1 or TRBD2 may supply D (5 bases each). CDR1 and CDR2 from the germline V gene are SGHTA and FQGNSA. CDR3 length: 16 amino acids. The V gene lost 2 bases and the J gene lost 2 bases, with 14 bases spanning the gap.